This T cell receptor beta chain was sequenced for a study of cytomegalovirus exposure and HLA in healthy donors. On this clone itself: This sample also contains other DNA sequences that code for the same CDR3.

The germline V gene encodes CDR1 MNHNY and CDR2 SVGAGI (reference sequence). The V and J ends lost 0 bases and 1 base, in that order; junction bases with no gene match: 0. CDR3 length: 15 amino acids. The PCR ran on 60 Vbeta and 13 Jbeta primers. Measured with immunoSEQ multiplex PCR; TCRdb has only the in-frame clones, and not every one. This listing includes roughly 58,000 clones. Sequenced input: PBMCs. The V and J genes are TRBV6-6 and TRBJ1-2, with 9 bases identical to TRBD1. This clonotype was sampled from a woman in her forties or fifties in good health and CMV-seropositive. This chain's CDR3 is CASSYSTGGNYGYTF. The DNA for the CDR3 is TGTGCCAGCAGTTACTCGACAGGGGGTAACTATGGCTACACCTTC.